Reported below is one TCR beta chain. The table came from immunoSEQ multiplex PCR; TCRdb's copy has only in-frame clones and leaves some out. Of tens of thousands of clones in the sample, more than 75% were seen once. These data originate in a study of chemoradiotherapy in HPV16-positive cancers. Study-level background: Functional T-cell assays on two HPV16-positive patients' cells defined candidate HPV-specific clones and common TCR motifs.

Per germline, CDR1 SGHVS and CDR2 FQNEAQ. Between the trimmed V and J ends, which lost 7 bases and 0 bases, there was a span of 18 bases. The CDR3 covers 17 residues. This TCR was sampled from a human donor with HPV-associated anogenital cancer. The sequencing here drew on blood, taken from a patient who underwent chemoradiotherapy. The J gene is TRBJ1-4, the V gene TRBV7-8; the D is unclear. The CDR3 is CASTRMSGFATNEKLFF. The CDR3 DNA sequence: TGTGCCAGCACTCGAATGTCTGGTTTCGCAACTAATGAAAAACTGTTTTTT.